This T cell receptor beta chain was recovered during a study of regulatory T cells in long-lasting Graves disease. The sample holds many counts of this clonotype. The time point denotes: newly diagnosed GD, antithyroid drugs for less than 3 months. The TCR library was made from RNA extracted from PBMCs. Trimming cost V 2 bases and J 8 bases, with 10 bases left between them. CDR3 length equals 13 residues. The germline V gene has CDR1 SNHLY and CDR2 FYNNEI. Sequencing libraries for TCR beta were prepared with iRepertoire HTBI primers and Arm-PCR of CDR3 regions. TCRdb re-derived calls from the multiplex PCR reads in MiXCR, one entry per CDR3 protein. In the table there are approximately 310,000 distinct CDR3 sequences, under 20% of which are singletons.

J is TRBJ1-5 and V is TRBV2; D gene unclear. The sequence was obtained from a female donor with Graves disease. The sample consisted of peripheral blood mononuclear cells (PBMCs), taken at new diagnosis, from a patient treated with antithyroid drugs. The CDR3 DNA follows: TGTGCCAGCAGTGAATTGAGCCTTAAGCCCCAGCATTTT. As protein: CASSELSLKPQHF. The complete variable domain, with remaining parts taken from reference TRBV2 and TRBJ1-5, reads EPEVTQTPSHQVTQMGQEVILRCVPISNHLYFYWYRQILGQKVEFLVSFYNNEISEKSEIFDDQFSVERPDGSNFTLKIRSTKLEDSAMYFCASSELSLKPQHFGDGTRLSIL.